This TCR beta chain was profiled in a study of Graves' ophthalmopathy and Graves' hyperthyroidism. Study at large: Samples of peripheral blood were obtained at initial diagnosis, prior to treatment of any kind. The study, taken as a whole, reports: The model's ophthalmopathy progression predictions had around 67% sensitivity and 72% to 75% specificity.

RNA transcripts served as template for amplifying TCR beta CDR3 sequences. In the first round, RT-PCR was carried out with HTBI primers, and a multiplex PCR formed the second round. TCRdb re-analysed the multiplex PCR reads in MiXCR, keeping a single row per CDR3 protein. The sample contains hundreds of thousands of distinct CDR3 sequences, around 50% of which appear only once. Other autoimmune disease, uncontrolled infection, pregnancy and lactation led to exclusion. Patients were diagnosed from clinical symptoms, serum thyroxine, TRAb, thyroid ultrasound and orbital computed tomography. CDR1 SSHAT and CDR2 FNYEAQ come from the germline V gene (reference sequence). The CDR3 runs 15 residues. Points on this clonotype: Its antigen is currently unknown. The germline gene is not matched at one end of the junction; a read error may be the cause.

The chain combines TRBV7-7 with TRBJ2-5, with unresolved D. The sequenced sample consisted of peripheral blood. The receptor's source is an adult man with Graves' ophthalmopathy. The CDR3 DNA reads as TGTGCTAGCAGCTCACAGTCAACCTTCCAAGAGACCCAGTACTTC. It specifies CASSSQSTFQETQYF.